This T cell receptor beta chain stems from a study of shared clonotypes between healthy human individuals. Only in-frame clones appear in the TCRdb table, and some are missing; sequencing was by immunoSEQ multiplex PCR. This sample has more than 1.2 million clones; approximately 98.5% occur once, and the top ten carry 0.36%. This CDR3 comprises 14 residues. Per the germline V gene, CDR1 is MNHNY and CDR2 is SVGAGI (reference sequence). V was trimmed by 2 bases and J by 4 bases, leaving 11 bases between them. CD45RA+ naive and CD45RA-negative memory subsets were separated from CD4+ cells. Turning to this clone: Antigen: not known.

Overall study results and limits: The study found 4.5% to 5% of naive CD4 clonotypes shared across a few donors. On the whole, naive subsets had larger estimated richness than memory subsets had.

Sequences were obtained from naive CD4+ T cells sorted from blood. Regarding subset: CD45RA+ positively selected. The chain joins TRBV6-6 to TRBJ1-1, with D uncertain. This receptor was obtained from a man under 40 in good health. The CDR3 region is CASSYLQQGTEAFF. The CDR3 region has the DNA TGTGCCAGCAGTTACCTACAGCAAGGCACTGAAGCTTTCTTT.